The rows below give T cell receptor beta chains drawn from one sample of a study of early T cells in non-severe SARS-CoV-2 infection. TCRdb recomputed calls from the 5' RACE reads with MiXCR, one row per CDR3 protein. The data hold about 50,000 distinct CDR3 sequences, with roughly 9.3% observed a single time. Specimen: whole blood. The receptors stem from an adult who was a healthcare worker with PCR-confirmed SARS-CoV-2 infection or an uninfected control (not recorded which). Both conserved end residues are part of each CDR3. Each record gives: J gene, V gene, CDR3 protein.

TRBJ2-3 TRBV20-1 CSARTSGSWVDTQYF
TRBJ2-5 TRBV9 CASGRASVLQETQYF
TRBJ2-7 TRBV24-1 CATSQGGPAYEQYF
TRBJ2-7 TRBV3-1 CASSPDTIEQYF
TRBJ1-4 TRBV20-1 CSARVSQGGEKLFF
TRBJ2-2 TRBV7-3 CASSPNPGTKNTGELFF
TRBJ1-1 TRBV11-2 CASSFGGGTEAFF
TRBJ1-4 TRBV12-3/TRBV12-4 CASQYGTGREKLFF
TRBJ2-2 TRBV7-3 CASSLYTPGRAGELFF
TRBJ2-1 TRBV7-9 CASSPGTSDNNEQFF
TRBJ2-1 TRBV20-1 CSATPGTSGGNEQFF
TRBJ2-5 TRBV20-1 CSASGSSQETQYF
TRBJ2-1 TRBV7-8 CANSSTLAKTYNEQFF
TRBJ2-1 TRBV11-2 CASSSLRDFLGNEQFF
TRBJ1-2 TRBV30 CAWSVRDRGNYGYTF
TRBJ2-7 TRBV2 CASSLGQLSYEQYF
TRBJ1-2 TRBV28 CASGSQSNYGYTF
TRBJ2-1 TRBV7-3 CASSPYPGGNEQFF
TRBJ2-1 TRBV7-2 CASSLVVRTSGTYNEQFF
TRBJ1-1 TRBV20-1 CSAVQGIEAFF
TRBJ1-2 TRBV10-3 CATSPDREAGYTF
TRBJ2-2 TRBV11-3 CASSSTALGTGELFF
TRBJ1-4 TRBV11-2 CASSLYDVTGGEKLFF
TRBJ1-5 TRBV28 CASSSTELSSNQPQHF
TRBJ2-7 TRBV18 CASSPRSGEEQYF
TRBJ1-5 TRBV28 CASRTGANQPQHF
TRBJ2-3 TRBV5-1 CASRSRAMTDTQYF
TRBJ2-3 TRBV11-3 CASSPGTSGRTQYF
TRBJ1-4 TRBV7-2 CASSLEVWEKLFF
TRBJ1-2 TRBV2 CASSGDRGPGYTF
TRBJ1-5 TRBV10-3 CAISGRESNQPQHF
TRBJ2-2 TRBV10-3 CAILSLNTGELFF
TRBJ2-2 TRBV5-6 CASSFWGDTGELFF
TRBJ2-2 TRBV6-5 CASRLMRPGLAGTGELFF
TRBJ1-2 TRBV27 CASSLDGTLPGAPDYGYTF
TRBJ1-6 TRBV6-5 CASSYRIDSPLHF
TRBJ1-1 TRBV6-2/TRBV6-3 CASTHPGRAFF
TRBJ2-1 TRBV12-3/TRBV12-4 CASKLAENEQFF
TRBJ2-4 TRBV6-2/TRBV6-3 CASSYDLRERAKNIQYF
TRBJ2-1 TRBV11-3 CASSPGSLEGEQFF
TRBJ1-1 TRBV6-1 CASSETSDRAAFF
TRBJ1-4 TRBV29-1 CSVQITGQGMGANEKLFF
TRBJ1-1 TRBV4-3 CASSQERHSNTEAFF
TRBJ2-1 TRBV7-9 CATRVGLGSNEQFF
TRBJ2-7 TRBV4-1 CASSHRTDTYEQYF
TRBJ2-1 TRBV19 CASSGRLASSYNEQFF
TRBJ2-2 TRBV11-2 CASSPGSGRLPWNGELFF
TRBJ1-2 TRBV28 CASSLNDRLYGYTF
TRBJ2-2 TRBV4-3 CASSLLGGNTGELFF
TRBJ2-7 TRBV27 CASSLTGTGHYEQYF
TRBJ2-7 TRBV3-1 CASSVGQGGAYEQYF
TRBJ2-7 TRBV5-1 CASRHVTGTSGKAYEQYF
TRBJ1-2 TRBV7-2 CASSPSSRTGRDTF
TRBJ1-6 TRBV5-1 CASSSDGNNSPLHF
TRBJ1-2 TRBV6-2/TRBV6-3 CASSRDTTYGYTF
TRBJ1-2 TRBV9 CASSARRGRIYGYTF
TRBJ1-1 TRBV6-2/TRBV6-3 CASSSTGTGEAFF
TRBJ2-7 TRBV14 CASSQDGGREQYF